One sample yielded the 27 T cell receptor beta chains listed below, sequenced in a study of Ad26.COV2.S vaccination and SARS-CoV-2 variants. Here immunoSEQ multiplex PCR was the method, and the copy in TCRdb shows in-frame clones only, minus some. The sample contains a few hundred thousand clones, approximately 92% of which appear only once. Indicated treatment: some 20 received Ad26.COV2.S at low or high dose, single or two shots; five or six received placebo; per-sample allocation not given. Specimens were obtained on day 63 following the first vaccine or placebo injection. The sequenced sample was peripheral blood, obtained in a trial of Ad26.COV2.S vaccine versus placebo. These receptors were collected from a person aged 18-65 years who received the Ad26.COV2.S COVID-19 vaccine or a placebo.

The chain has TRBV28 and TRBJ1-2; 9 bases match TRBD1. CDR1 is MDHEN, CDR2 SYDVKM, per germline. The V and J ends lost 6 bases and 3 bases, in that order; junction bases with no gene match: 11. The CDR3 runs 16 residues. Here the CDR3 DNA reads TGTGCCAGCAGACAGGGGGCGCGTTGGACTGACTATGGCTACACCTTC. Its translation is CASRQGARWTDYGYTF.

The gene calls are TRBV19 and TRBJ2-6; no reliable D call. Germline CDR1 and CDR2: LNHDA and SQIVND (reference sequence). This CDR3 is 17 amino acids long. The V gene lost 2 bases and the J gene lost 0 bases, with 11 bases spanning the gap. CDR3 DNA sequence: TGTGCCAGTAGTATACCAACAGCCTACTCTGGGGCCAACGTCCTGACTTTC. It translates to CASSIPTAYSGANVLTF.

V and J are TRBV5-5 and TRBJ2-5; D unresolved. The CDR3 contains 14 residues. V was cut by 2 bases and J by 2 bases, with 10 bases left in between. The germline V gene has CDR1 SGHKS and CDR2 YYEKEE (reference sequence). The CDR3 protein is CASSFMNSQETQYF. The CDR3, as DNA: TGTGCCAGCAGCTTTATGAACAGTCAAGAGACCCAGTACTTC.

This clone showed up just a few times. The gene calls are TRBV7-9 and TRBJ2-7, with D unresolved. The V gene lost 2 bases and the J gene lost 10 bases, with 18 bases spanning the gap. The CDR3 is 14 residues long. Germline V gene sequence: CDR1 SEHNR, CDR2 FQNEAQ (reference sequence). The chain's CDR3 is CASSLPSPLRQQYF. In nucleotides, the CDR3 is TGTGCCAGCAGCTTACCGTCACCTCTACGGCAACAGTACTTC.

The CDR3 DNA reads as TGTGCCAGCAGTAAGAACAGGGGGCTCGGCTACACCTTC. It codes for CASSKNRGLGYTF. This sequence joins TRBV12-3 or TRBV12-4 and TRBJ1-2; TRBD1 agrees at 9 bases. This CDR3 is 13 amino acids long. Trimming at V came to 5 bases and at J to 8 bases, leaving 6 bases not matched to a gene.

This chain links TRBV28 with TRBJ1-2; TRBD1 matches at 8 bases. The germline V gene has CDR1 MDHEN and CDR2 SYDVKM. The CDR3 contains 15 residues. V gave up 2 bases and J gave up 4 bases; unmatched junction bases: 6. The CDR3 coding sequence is TGTGCCAGCAGTTTAAGGGCAGGGGGCAGCTATGGCTACACCTTC. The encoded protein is CASSLRAGGSYGYTF.

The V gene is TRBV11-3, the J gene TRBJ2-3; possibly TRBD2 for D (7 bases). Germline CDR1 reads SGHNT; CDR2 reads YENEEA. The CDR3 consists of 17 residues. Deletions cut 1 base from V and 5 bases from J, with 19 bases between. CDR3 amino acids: CASSLGVAGGPGDTQYF. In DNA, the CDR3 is TGTGCCAGCAGCTTAGGGGTTGCCGGGGGGCCCGGAGATACGCAGTATTTT.

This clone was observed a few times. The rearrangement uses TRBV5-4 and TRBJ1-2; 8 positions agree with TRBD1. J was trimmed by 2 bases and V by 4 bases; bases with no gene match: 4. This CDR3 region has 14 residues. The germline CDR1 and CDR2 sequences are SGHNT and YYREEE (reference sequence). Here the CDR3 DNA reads TGTGCCAGCAGCCGGACAGGGATCAACTATGGCTACACCTTC. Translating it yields CASSRTGINYGYTF.

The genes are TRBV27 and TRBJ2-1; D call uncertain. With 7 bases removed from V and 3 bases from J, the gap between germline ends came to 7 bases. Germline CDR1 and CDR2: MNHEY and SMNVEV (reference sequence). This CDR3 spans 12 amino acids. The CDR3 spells CASISDYNEQFF. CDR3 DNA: TGTGCCAGCATTTCGGACTACAATGAGCAGTTCTTC.

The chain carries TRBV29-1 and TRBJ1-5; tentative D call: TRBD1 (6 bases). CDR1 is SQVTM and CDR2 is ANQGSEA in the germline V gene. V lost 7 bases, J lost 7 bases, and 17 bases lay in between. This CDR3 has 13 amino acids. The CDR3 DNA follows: TGCAGCGCGGGGGGGGACATGGGCCAGCCCCAGCATTTT. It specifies CSAGGDMGQPQHF. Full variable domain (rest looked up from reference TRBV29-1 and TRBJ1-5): SAVISQKPSRDICQRGTSLTIQCQVDSQVTMMFWYRQQPGQSLTLIATANQGSEATYESGFVIDKFPISRPNLTFSTLTVSNMSPEDSSIYLCSAGGDMGQPQHFGDGTRLSIL.

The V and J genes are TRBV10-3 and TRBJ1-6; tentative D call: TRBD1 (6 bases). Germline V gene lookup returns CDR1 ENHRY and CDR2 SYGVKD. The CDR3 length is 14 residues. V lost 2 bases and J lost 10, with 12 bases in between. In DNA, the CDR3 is TGTGCCATCAGTGAGAGGGGGGCTCGGTCACCCCTCCACTTT. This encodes CAISERGARSPLHF.

Written as DNA, the CDR3 is TGTGCCAGCAGCCTATCCTTCTCCTACGAGCAGTACTTC. Amino acid sequence: CASSLSFSYEQYF. The chain has TRBV7-2 and TRBJ2-7; D gene ambiguous. Germline loops: CDR1 SGHTA, CDR2 FQGNSA. The germline V and J ends were trimmed by 5 bases and 0 bases, with 8 bases remaining between them. The length of the CDR3 is 13 residues.

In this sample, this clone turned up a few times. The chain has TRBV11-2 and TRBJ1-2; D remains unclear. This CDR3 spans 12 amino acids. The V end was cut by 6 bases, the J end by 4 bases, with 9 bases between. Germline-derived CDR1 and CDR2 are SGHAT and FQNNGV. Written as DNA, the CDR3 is TGTGCCAGCAGTCCGGGCCCCTATGGCTACACCTTC. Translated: CASSPGPYGYTF.

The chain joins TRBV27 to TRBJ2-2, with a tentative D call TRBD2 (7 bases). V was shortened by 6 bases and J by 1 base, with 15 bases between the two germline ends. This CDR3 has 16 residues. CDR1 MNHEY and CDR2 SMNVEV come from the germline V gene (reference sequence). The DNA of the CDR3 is TGTGCCAGCAGGGAATGGAGGGGGGGGAACACCGGGGAGCTGTTTTTT. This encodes CASREWRGGNTGELFF.

In DNA, the CDR3 is TGCGCCAGCTCTTCGGGGGTTACCTACGAGCAGTACTTC. It translates to CASSSGVTYEQYF. The chain employs TRBV5-1 and TRBJ2-7, with D possibly TRBD2 on 6 matching bases. Germline CDR1 reads SGHRS; CDR2 reads YFSETQ. Trimming shortened V by 7 bases and J by 2 bases, and 13 bases separated the two germline ends. CDR3 length equals 13 residues.

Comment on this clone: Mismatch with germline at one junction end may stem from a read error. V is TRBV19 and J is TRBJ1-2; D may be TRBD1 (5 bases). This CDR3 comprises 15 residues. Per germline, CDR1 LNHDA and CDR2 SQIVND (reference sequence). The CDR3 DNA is TGTGCCAGCAGTATCGGGGGGAGTCCGGATCATGGCTACACCTTC. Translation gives CASSIGGSPDHGYTF.

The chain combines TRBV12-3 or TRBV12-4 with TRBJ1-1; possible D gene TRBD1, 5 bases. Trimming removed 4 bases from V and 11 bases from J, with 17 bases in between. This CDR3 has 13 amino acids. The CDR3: CASSSRDRGWAFF. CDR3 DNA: TGTGCCAGCAGTTCGCGGGACCGCGGGTGGGCTTTCTTT.

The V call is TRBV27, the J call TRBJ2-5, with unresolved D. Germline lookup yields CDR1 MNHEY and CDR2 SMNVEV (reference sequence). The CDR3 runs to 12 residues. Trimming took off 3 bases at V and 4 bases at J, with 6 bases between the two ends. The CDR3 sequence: CASSLVGETQYF. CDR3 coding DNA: TGTGCCAGCAGTTTGGTCGGAGAGACCCAGTACTTC.

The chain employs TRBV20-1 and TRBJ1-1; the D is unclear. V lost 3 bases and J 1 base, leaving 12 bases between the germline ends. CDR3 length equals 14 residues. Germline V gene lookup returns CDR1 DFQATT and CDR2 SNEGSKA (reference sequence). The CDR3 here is CSASPRFQNTEAFF. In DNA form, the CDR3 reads TGCAGTGCTAGTCCCAGGTTCCAGAACACTGAAGCTTTCTTT.

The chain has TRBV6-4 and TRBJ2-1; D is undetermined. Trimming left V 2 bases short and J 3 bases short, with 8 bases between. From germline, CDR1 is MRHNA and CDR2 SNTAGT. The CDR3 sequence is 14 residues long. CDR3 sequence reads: CASSDGGDYNEQFF. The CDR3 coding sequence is TGTGCCAGCAGTGACGGTGGGGACTACAATGAGCAGTTCTTC.

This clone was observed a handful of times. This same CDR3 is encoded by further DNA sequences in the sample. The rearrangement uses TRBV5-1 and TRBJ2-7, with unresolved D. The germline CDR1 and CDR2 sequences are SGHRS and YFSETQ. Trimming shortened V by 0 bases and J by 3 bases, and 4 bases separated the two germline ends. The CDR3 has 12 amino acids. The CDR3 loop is CASSLDGYEQYF. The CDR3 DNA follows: TGCGCCAGCAGCTTGGATGGCTACGAGCAGTACTTC. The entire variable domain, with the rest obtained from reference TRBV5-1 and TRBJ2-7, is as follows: KAGVTQTPRYLIKTRGQQVTLSCSPISGHRSVSWYQQTPGQGLQFLFEYFSETQRNKGNFPGRFSGRQFSNSRSEMNVSTLELGDSALYLCASSLDGYEQYFGPGTRLTVT.

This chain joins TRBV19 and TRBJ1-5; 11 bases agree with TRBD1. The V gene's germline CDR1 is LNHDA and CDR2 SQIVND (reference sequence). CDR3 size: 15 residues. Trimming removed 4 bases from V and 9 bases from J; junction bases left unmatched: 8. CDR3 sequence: CASSKGQGARVPQHF. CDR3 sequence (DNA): TGTGCCAGTAGTAAAGGACAGGGGGCGCGGGTGCCCCAGCATTTT.

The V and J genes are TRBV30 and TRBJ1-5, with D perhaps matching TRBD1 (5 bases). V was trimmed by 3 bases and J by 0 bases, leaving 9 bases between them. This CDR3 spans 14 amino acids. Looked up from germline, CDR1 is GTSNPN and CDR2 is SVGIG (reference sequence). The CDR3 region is CAWSKGYSNQPQHF. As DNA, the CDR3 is TGTGCCTGGAGCAAGGGGTATAGCAATCAGCCCCAGCATTTT.

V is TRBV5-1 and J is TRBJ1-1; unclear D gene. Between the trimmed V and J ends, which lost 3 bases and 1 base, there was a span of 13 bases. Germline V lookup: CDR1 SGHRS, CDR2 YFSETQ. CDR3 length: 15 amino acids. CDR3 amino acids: CASSYSGLENTEAFF. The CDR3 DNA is TGCGCCAGCAGCTACTCGGGCCTCGAGAACACTGAAGCTTTCTTT.

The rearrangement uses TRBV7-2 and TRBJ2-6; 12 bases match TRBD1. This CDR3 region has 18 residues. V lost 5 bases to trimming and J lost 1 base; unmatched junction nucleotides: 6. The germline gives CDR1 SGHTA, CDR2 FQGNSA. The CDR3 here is CASSPGTGGASGANVLTF. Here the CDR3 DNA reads TGTGCCAGCAGCCCCGGGACAGGGGGCGCTTCTGGGGCCAACGTCCTGACTTTC.

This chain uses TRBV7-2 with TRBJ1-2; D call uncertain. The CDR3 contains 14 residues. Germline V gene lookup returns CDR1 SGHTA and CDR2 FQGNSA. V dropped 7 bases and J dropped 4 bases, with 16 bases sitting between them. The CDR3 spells CASNLDGVIYGYTF. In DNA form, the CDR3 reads TGTGCCAGCAATTTGGACGGCGTAATCTATGGCTACACCTTC.

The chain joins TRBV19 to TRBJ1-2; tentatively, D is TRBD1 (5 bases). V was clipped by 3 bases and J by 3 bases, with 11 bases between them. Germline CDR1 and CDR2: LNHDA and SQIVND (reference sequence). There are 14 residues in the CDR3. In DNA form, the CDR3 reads TGTGCCAGTAGTATCCCCGACAGATACTATGGCTACACCTTC. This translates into CASSIPDRYYGYTF.